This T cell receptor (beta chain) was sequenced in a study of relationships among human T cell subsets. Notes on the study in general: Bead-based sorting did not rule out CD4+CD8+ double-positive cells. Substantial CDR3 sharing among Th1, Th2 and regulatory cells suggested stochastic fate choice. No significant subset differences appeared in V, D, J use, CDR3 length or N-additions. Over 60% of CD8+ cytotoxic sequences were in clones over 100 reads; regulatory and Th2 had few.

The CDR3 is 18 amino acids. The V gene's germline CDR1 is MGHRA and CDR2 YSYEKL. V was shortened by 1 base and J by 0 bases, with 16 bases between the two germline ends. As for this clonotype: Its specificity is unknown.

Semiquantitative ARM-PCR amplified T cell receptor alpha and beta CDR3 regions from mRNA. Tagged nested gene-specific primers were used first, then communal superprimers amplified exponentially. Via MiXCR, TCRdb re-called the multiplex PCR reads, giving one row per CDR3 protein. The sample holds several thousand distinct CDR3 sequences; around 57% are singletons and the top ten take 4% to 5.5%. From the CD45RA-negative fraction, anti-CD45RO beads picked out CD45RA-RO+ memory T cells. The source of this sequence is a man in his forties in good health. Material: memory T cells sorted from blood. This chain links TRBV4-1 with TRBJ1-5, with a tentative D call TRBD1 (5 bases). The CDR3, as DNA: TGCGCCAGCAGCCAAGGCATGTGGAGGGGAGGTAGCAATCAGCCCCAGCATTTT. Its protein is CASSQGMWRGGSNQPQHF.